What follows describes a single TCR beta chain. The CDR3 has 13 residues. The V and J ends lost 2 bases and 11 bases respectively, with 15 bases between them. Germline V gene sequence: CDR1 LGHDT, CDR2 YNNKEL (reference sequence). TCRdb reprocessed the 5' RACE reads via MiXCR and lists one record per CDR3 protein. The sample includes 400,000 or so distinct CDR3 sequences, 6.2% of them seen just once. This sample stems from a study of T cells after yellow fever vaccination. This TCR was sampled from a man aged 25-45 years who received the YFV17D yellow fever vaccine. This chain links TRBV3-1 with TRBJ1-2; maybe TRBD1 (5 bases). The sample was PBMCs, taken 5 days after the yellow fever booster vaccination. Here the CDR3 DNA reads TGTGCCAGCAGCCAATTCCGGGACGGCACATACACCTTC. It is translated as CASSQFRDGTYTF.